This T cell receptor beta chain was recorded in a study of CD8 T cells in ankylosing spondylitis. Quantitative barcoded 5'-RACE was used to prepare TCR beta libraries. MiXCR, applied by TCRdb to the 5' RACE reads, yields one record per CDR3 protein. The sample has 250,000 to 400,000 distinct CDR3 sequences; around 10% are singletons. This clonotype was seen many times. No antigen is known for it. The CDR3 contains 15 residues. V was clipped by 7 bases and J by 0 bases, with 13 bases between them. Germline V lookup: CDR1 WSHSY, CDR2 SAAADI. Overall study findings and caveats: Apparently characteristic of ankylosing spondylitis blood was a TCR beta motif (eight highly homologous variants). Matched ankylosing spondylitis synovial fluid reportedly contained a significantly enriched population of disease-linked clones.

V usage is TRBV10-2 and J usage is TRBJ2-1; D remains ambiguous. Sequenced: blood, either unsorted or a sorted T cell fraction (not recorded which). This TCR was sampled from a female donor with ankylosing spondylitis or in good health (not recorded which). The CDR3 nucleotides are TGCGCCAGCAAGTCTGAGGCGAGCTCCTACAATGAGCAGTTCTTC. Encoded protein: CASKSEASSYNEQFF.